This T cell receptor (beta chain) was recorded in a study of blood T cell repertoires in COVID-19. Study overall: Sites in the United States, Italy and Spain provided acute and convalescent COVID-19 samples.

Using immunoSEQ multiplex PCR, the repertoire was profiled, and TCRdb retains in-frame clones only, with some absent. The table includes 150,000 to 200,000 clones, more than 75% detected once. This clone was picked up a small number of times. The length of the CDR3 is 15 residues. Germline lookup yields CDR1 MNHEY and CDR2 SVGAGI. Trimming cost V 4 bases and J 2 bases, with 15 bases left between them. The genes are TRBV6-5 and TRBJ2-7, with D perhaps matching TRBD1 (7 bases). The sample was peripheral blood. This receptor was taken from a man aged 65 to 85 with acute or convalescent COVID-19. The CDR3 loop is CASSLQGTDPYEQYF. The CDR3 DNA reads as TGTGCCAGCAGTTTACAGGGGACTGACCCCTACGAGCAGTACTTC.